This T cell receptor (beta chain) was recovered during a study of blood T cell repertoires in COVID-19 (dated by TCRdb to about 2020). Regarding the complete study: Collaborator samples came from the United States, Italy and Spain and covered acute and convalescent phases of COVID-19. The samples were drawn from two sources: the first 160 participants of the ongoing ImmuneRACE study, and 1,200 or so subjects contributed by 6 global collaborators. The material from the prospective study consisted of cDNA or gDNA derived from T cells, B-cell-depleted T cells, or PBMCs. The sample metadata nearly always contained a de-identified subject ID, COVID-19 status, age in years and sex. Subjects who had been exposed to COVID-19, were actively infected with it, or had recovered from it provided the deeply sampled blood TCRbeta repertoires that made up the dataset. The repertoires were released in a freely available public database meant as a resource for research on the immune response to SARS-CoV-2. Where HLA class I and class II types were available, the types were taken from metadata supplied by the sample provider, not from assay-based typing.

Sequences SNHLY (CDR1) and FYNNEI (CDR2) are obtained from the germline V gene. Trimming takes 0 bases off V and 8 bases off J; junction bases not matched to a gene: 9. The CDR3, from cysteine to phenylalanine, totals 16 residues. Left in the record is the CDR3 DNA by itself, 48 bases read in frame from the first base. General conclusions and limits of the study: Clinical and demographic metadata were provided uncurated, with the amount varying by source and participant.

Each collaborating institution followed its own protocols to collect whole blood in K2EDTA tubes. For TCRbeta analysis, collaborators shipped samples in one of three forms: frozen whole blood, isolated PBMCs, or DNA extracted from either of those sample types. TCRbeta CDR3 regions were amplified from genomic DNA using the immunoSEQ Assay, a bias-controlled multiplex PCR. The paper's data handling went like this. The number of nucleated cells in each sample was estimated from the amplification of reference gene primers within the assay. To quantify the absolute abundance of each unique TCRbeta CDR3 rearrangement, sequence reads were collapsed and filtered. For each sample, productive Simpson clonality was calculated as the square root of Simpson's diversity index over productive rearrangements. As stored in TCRdb, this immuneACCESS dataset retains in-frame rearrangements with V and J assigned. A fraction of the clones does not appear; measured against another copy, unresolved V genes explain less than half of the discrepancy, and the remainder lacks a known reason. The DNA gave D and trimming, while V, J and clone size come from that table. The sample profile shows over 85,000 clones; more than 75% of them were found once. In total, the top ten clones hold 5.1% of the sample.

A word on this clone: Its recognized antigen is unknown. One base away there is no much larger clone; base qualities are not given.

The receptor's source is a man aged 35 to 55 with acute or convalescent COVID-19. This sequence uses TRBV2 and TRBJ2-1; 8 nucleotides in the junction match TRBD2. The material sequenced was peripheral blood. CDR3 protein: CASSEAFASGRDEQFF. Here is the DNA: TGTGCCAGCAGTGAAGCTTTTGCTAGCGGGCGGGATGAGCAGTTCTTC.